This T cell receptor beta chain was sequenced for a study of siplizumab effects on memory and regulatory T cells (dated by TCRdb to between 2019 and 2020). For the study in its entirety: The effect of the anti-CD2 antibody siplizumab on alloreactive T-cell subsets was examined in allogeneic mixed lymphocyte reactions constructed from human PBMCs.

Including cysteine and phenylalanine, the CDR3 has 12 amino acids. Solely the CDR3 DNA is kept, with 36 bases framed from the first base. The V end loses 6 bases and the J end loses 8 bases, and a stretch of 13 bases separates them. For CDR1 and CDR2, the germline V gene lists SNHLY and FYNNEI. Overall study outcomes, separate from this receptor: No functional confirmation was obtained for the suppressive function of proliferating Tregs from siplizumab cultures. Because sequences at frequencies below about 10^-5 were poorly captured, only a minor fraction of alloreactive clones could be mapped back to unstimulated subsets. The cumulative frequency of alloreactive sequences that could be traced back to unstimulated CD4+ memory T cells was significantly reduced by siplizumab. Roughly 80-97% of proliferating CD4+ or CD8+ clones could not be assigned a naive or memory phenotype. Unstimulated naive T cells appeared more diverse than memory T cells, and naive cells seemed to contribute substantially to the alloresponse. Of the alloreactive CD4+ clones that could be mapped, the Treg-derived share averaged about 63% with siplizumab compared with approximately 30% in control reactions.

TCRbeta CDR3 sequencing was performed on sorted unstimulated T cells and on proliferating T cells recovered from mixed lymphocyte reactions. Fresh whole blood from about ten HLA-typed healthy donors served as the source for isolating PBMCs. To map where alloreactive clones came from, unstimulated CD4+ non-regulatory T cells were FACS-sorted. The receptor library was made with the immunoSEQ multiplex PCR assay. Around 9.9 x 10^4 TCR templates per sample were assayed by the deep sequencing platform. Genomic DNA extracted from sorted T cells was used for TCRbeta CDR3 sequencing. On the study's bioinformatics: The R programming language was used for clonal analysis of TCRbeta CDR3 data. Alloreactive CD4+ and CD8+ clones were identified by comparing unstimulated samples to CFSE-low samples taken after the reaction. Regulatory or non-regulatory origin was assigned to alloreactive CD4+ clones by matching of sequences to sorted unstimulated Treg and non-Treg repertoires. TCRdb took this table from immuneACCESS and kept in-frame rearrangements with V and J called. Such tables lack part of the clones; where checked against another copy, unresolved V genes explain under half of the gap, and the rest is unexplained. V and J calls and clone size are those listed in that table; D and trimming were worked out from the DNA. Recorded for this sample are some 120,000 clones; roughly 94% of them occurred a single time. Of the sample, roughly 1.7% is held by the ten largest clones.

A remark on this clone: The antigen it binds to is not known. The sample holds no much larger clone one base away, and base qualities are not on file.

The sequencing input was non-Treg CD4+ T cells sorted from blood. The label giving this sample's cell subset or site can be read as: FACS-sorted unstimulated CD4+ non-regulatory T cells. The TCR sequence derives from a human donor in good health. This chain is built from TRBV2 and TRBJ1-2; D gene: possibly TRBD1, on 5 matching bases. The CDR3 sequence is CASSPGRDGYTF. The sequenced DNA is TGTGCCAGCAGCCCTGGGCGGGACGGCTACACCTTC.